The 6 T cell receptor beta chains in this list originate from one sample, sequenced in a study of cytomegalovirus exposure and HLA in healthy donors. The primer mix had 60 Vbeta and 13 Jbeta primers. This table comes from immunoSEQ multiplex PCR, and its TCRdb copy is limited to in-frame clones, with some not included. The sample records 200,000 to 250,000 clones, 75% to 85% being singletons. The specimen was PBMCs. These receptor sequences come from a woman in her sixties or seventies in good health and CMV-seropositive.

The rearrangement joins TRBV2 to TRBJ2-5; D possibly corresponds to TRBD1 (6 bases). This CDR3 is built from 15 residues. Per germline, CDR1 SNHLY and CDR2 FYNNEI. The ends were cut back, 3 bases at V and 6 bases at J, with 17 bases in the middle. This chain's CDR3 is CASSDATRQGKTQYF. The CDR3 nucleotides read TGTGCCAGCAGTGACGCAACTCGTCAGGGGAAGACCCAGTACTTC.

The chain recombines TRBV7-9 with TRBJ2-1; 9 bases agree with TRBD2. V shed 6 bases and J 6 bases; nucleotides not matched to a gene: 6. Looked up from germline, CDR1 is SEHNR and CDR2 is FQNEAQ (reference sequence). The CDR3 runs to 14 residues. CDR3 coding DNA: TGTGCCAGCAGTAATCCGGGACTAGCCAATGAGCAGTTCTTC. Its protein is CASSNPGLANEQFF.

The gene calls are TRBV18 and TRBJ2-1, with 9 positions matching TRBD2. The CDR3 has 14 residues. The V and J ends lost 4 bases and 4 bases, in that order; junction bases with no gene match: 2. From germline, CDR1 is KGHSH and CDR2 LQKENI. CDR3 sequence reads: CASSRLAEYNEQFF. CDR3 bases: TGTGCCAGCTCACGACTAGCGGAGTACAATGAGCAGTTCTTC.

The chain carries TRBV18 and TRBJ2-3, with D perhaps TRBD2 (5 bases). CDR3 length: 13 amino acids. V lost 8 bases and J lost 5, with 14 bases in between. The germline CDR1 and CDR2 sequences are KGHSH and LQKENI. CDR3 sequence: CASTRGSVDTQYF. Written as DNA, the CDR3 is TGTGCCAGCACAAGAGGGAGCGTAGATACGCAGTATTTT.

This chain joins TRBV6-6 and TRBJ1-2, with a tentative D call TRBD1 (5 bases). In germline, CDR1 is MNHNY, CDR2 SVGAGI (reference sequence). The CDR3 length is 14 residues. V was trimmed by 2 bases and J by 6 bases, leaving 13 bases between them. CDR3 residues: CASSYRREGNGYTF. The CDR3 coding sequence is TGTGCCAGCAGTTACCGTAGGGAGGGGAATGGCTACACCTTC.

The count of this clone is one. Here the CDR3 DNA reads TGTGCCAGCAGCTTGGGGTCCGGGGGGGACTCTGGAAACACCATATATTTT. Translating it yields CASSLGSGGDSGNTIYF. V gene TRBV5-5 combines with J gene TRBJ1-3, with D perhaps TRBD1 (5 bases). Germline assignment: CDR1 SGHKS and CDR2 YYEKEE (reference sequence). Deletions cut 0 bases from V and 0 bases from J, with 13 bases between. CDR3 size: 17 residues.